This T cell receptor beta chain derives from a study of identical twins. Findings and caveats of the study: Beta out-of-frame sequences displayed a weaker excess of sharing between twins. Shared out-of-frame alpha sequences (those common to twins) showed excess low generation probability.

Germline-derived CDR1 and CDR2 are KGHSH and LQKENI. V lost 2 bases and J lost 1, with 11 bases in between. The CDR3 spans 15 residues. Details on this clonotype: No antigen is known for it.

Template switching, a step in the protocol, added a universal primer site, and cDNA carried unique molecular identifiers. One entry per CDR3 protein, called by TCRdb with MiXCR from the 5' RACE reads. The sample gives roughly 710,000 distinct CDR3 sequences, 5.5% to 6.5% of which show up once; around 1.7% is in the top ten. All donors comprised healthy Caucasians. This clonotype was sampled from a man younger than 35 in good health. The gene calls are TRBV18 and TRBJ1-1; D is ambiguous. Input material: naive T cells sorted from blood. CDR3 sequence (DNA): TGTGCCAGCTCACCAAAGGGTCCTGCGAACACTGAAGCTTTCTTT. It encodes CASSPKGPANTEAFF.